This TCR beta chain was identified during a study of beta chain features in type 1 diabetes. Of the isolated RNA, all was reverse transcribed, and so the sequenced material was expressed TCRB transcripts. Assay used: immunoSEQ multiplex PCR; TCRdb lists only in-frame clones, some missing. Of about 180,000 clones listed, 13% are singletons. Germline V gene data show CDR1 as SGHRS and CDR2 as YFSETQ. The CDR3 is made up of 13 amino acids. Trimming stripped 4 bases from V and 5 bases from J, with 12 bases between. Study-level results: Researchers report that Type 1 diabetes patients had moderately but significantly shorter TCRB CDR3s across all four CD4+ subsets.

This clone turned up a few times. The antigen remains undetermined. Additional DNA sequences in this sample encode the identical CDR3. The sequencing input was central memory CD4+ T cells from blood. The V and J genes are TRBV5-1 and TRBJ2-5, with a weak D call TRBD2 (6 bases). The sequence came from a young woman in good health. Here the CDR3 DNA reads TGCGCCAGCAGCCTTGGCGGGGCGGAGACCCAGTACTTC. This codes for CASSLGGAETQYF.